A single sample is the source of the 18 T cell receptor beta chains below, sequenced in a study of T cells in Graves' hyperthyroidism and ophthalmopathy. RNA transcripts were the template for amplifying TCR beta CDR3 regions. The HTBI primer set drove a first-round RT-PCR of the TCR CDR3. One entry per CDR3 protein, called by TCRdb with MiXCR from the multiplex PCR reads. The top ten hold around a sixth of the sample, which has hundreds of thousands of distinct CDR3 sequences, 16% seen once. Sequencing was carried out using blood. Every receptor here comes from a woman between 18 and 29 years old with Graves' hyperthyroidism.

The CDR3 protein is CATSDSPGEYSNQPQHF. CDR3 nucleotide sequence: TGTGCCACCAGTGATTCTCCTGGGGAATATAGCAATCAGCCCCAGCATTTT. This rearrangement joins TRBV24-1 to TRBJ1-5; D unresolved. The V and J ends lost 2 bases and 0 bases respectively, with 13 bases between them. CDR1 and CDR2 (germline): KGHDR, SFDVKD. There are 17 residues in the CDR3.

The rearrangement uses TRBV19 and TRBJ1-2, with D possibly being TRBD1 (6 bases). The V end was cut by 3 bases, the J end by 4 bases, with 9 bases between. Per germline, CDR1 LNHDA and CDR2 SQIVND (reference sequence). The length of the CDR3 is 13 residues. The CDR3 DNA sequence: TGTGCCAGTAGTATGGACAGTATCTATGGCTACACCTTC. It is translated as CASSMDSIYGYTF.

In its sample, this clonotype was seen many times. The chain has TRBV28 and TRBJ2-5; TRBD1 matches 7 bases. CDR1 is MDHEN and CDR2 is SYDVKM in the germline V gene. Trimming cost V 6 bases and J 2 bases; bases outside gene matches: 3. CDR3 length: 13 amino acids. In DNA form, the CDR3 reads TGTGCCAGCAGCACACAGGGGCAAGAGACCCAGTACTTC. Its translation is CASSTQGQETQYF.

Only a few counts were recorded for this clonotype. A read error is possible here, since a much larger clone lies one base away. This chain connects TRBV6-1 to TRBJ2-6; unclear D gene. CDR3 size: 15 residues. The germline CDR1 and CDR2 sequences are MNHNS and SASEGT. The chain's CDR3 is CASSEDSSEANVLTF. The DNA of the CDR3 is TGTGCCAGCAGTGAAGACAGCTCTGAGGCCAACGTCCTGACTTTC.

The chain joins TRBV2 to TRBJ1-6; TRBD1 is a possible D gene (6 bases). V gave up 5 bases and J gave up 7 bases, with 12 bases separating them. This CDR3 spans 14 amino acids. Germline values: CDR1 SNHLY, CDR2 FYNNEI. The CDR3 DNA is TGTGCCAGCAGTCTGGGGGCAATAAATTCACCCCTCCACTTT. It specifies CASSLGAINSPLHF.

This clonotype was seen at least ten times. J is TRBJ2-3 and V is TRBV7-2; no firm D call. V lost 0 bases and J 5 bases, leaving 18 bases between the germline ends. The germline CDR1 and CDR2 sequences are SGHTA and FQGNSA. The CDR3 runs 17 residues. The CDR3 protein is CASSLALTVSFRDTQYF. The CDR3 bases are TGTGCCAGCAGCTTAGCGCTAACAGTATCTTTTAGAGATACGCAGTATTTT.

This clonotype was picked up a small number of times. The J gene is TRBJ2-3, the V gene TRBV7-9; D tentatively fits TRBD1 or TRBD2 (5 bases each). The germline V gene encodes CDR1 SEHNR and CDR2 FQNEAQ (reference sequence). The CDR3 sequence is 17 residues long. Trimming removed 1 base from V and 1 base from J, with 15 bases in between. The CDR3 coding sequence is TGTGCCAGCAGCTTAGGGGGCGGGCCTACAGGCACAGATACGCAGTATTTT. Translated, it gives CASSLGGGPTGTDTQYF.

This clonotype was picked up a small number of times. The chain links TRBV24-1 to TRBJ2-7, with D unresolved. V shed 0 bases and J shed 1 base, with 12 bases lying between them. From germline, CDR1 is KGHDR and CDR2 SFDVKD. CDR3 length: 16 amino acids. CDR3 DNA sequence: TGTGCCACCAGTGATTTGCCGGCCGAATTATCCTACGAGCAGTACTTC. Protein product: CATSDLPAELSYEQYF.

Many counts were recorded for this clonotype. The CDR3, as DNA: TGCGCCAGCACGGACAGATTAGAGGCCGGGGAGCTGTTTTTT. This encodes CASTDRLEAGELFF. V usage is TRBV10-1 and J usage is TRBJ2-2, with D possibly TRBD1 on 6 matching bases. Germline V gene lookup returns CDR1 WNHNN and CDR2 SYGVQD (reference sequence). The CDR3 runs 14 residues. V was clipped by 7 bases and J by 6 bases, with 15 bases between them.

This sequence joins TRBV5-1 and TRBJ2-7, with D hard to call. Trimming removed 5 bases at V and 0 bases at J, with 9 bases between. This CDR3 is 13 amino acids long. CDR1 and CDR2 (germline): SGHRS, YFSETQ. The CDR3, as DNA: TGCGCCAGCAGAACGACCGCCTCCTACGAGCAGTACTTC. Its protein is CASRTTASYEQYF.

Ten or more counts support this clonotype. The chain links TRBV12-3 or TRBV12-4 to TRBJ2-7; D unresolved. There are 15 residues in the CDR3. With 3 bases removed from V and 3 bases from J, the gap between germline ends came to 15 bases. The CDR3 DNA reads TGTGCCAGCAGTTTGGTGGGCGATTCTCGCTACGAGCAGTACTTC. Its translation is CASSLVGDSRYEQYF.

This clonotype was seen repeatedly, ten times or more. V usage is TRBV20-1 and J usage is TRBJ2-7; TRBD2 matches 11 bases. The CDR3 is 13 residues long. CDR1 and CDR2 (germline): DFQATT, SNEGSKA (reference sequence). V gave up 4 bases and J gave up 4 bases; unmatched junction bases: 3. CDR3 sequence reads: CSATSGGQYEQYF. For the CDR3, the DNA is TGCAGTGCTACTAGCGGGGGGCAATACGAGCAGTACTTC.

The chain combines TRBV10-3 with TRBJ2-2; tentative D call: TRBD2 (5 bases). This CDR3 is 13 amino acids long. The V end was cut by 4 bases, the J end by 3 bases, with 6 bases between. Germline assignment: CDR1 ENHRY and CDR2 SYGVKD. The CDR3 is CAISVGDTGELFF. CDR3 nucleotide sequence: TGTGCCATCAGTGTCGGGGACACCGGGGAGCTGTTTTTT.

In its sample, this clonotype was seen many times. J is TRBJ1-2 and V is TRBV2; D uncertain. The germline gives CDR1 SNHLY, CDR2 FYNNEI. The CDR3 sequence is 13 residues long. V was pared by 1 base and J by 3 bases, with 6 bases between. CDR3 sequence reads: CASSEGLYYGYTF. As DNA, the CDR3 is TGTGCCAGCAGTGAAGGGCTATACTATGGCTACACCTTC.

In the case of this clonotype: This clone may be a read error of a much larger clone one base away. V and J are TRBV24-1 and TRBJ2-3, with 11 bases identical to TRBD2. The V and J ends lost 7 bases and 2 bases, in that order; junction bases with no gene match: 1. The length of the CDR3 is 14 residues. The germline gives CDR1 KGHDR, CDR2 SFDVKD. This CDR3 is CATRGLADTDTQYF. CDR3 nucleotide sequence: TGTGCCACCAGGGGACTAGCGGACACAGATACGCAGTATTTT.

At least ten counts were recorded for this clonotype. The genes are TRBV20-1 and TRBJ1-1; D is unresolved. CDR1 and CDR2 from the germline V gene are DFQATT and SNEGSKA (reference sequence). The V end lost 1 base, the J end lost 0 bases, and 9 bases lay between the germline ends. This CDR3 spans 14 amino acids. DNA of the CDR3: TGCAGTGCTAGAGTTGGGTTCATGAACACTGAAGCTTTCTTT. This translates into CSARVGFMNTEAFF.

In this sample, this clonotype turned up many times. The rearrangement joins TRBV20-1 to TRBJ2-5; D remains ambiguous. The V gene lost 0 bases and the J gene lost 5 bases, with 13 bases spanning the gap. The CDR3 sequence is 14 residues long. The germline V gene encodes CDR1 DFQATT and CDR2 SNEGSKA (reference sequence). The CDR3 spells CSARDPPPSETQYF. For the CDR3, the DNA is TGCAGTGCTAGAGATCCCCCTCCGTCGGAGACCCAGTACTTC.

This clonotype has a count of ten or more. The V and J genes are TRBV6-1 and TRBJ2-7; 8 nucleotides align to TRBD1. The CDR3 has 16 amino acids. Germline lookup yields CDR1 MNHNS and CDR2 SASEGT. Unmatched junction bases numbered 13, after V lost 3 bases and J lost 6 bases. The CDR3 loop reads CASSEAAGTGFREQYF. In DNA form, the CDR3 reads TGTGCCAGCAGTGAGGCTGCCGGGACAGGTTTTCGCGAGCAGTACTTC.